The 27 T cell receptor beta chains presented below share a single source sample, sequenced in a study of OX40 agonist ivuxolimab in advanced cancers. Clones were sequenced by immunoSEQ multiplex PCR, and TCRdb holds only the in-frame ones, with some missing. The repertoire holds about 98,000 clones, with 85% to 95% as singletons. Sample: CD4+ or CD8+ T cells sorted from blood, taken in a trial of the OX40 agonist ivuxolimab. The receptors shown here come from an adult with an advanced solid tumor such as melanoma, head and neck, liver or kidney cancer.

The V and J genes are TRBV19 and TRBJ1-5, with a weak D call TRBD1 (6 bases). The germline gives CDR1 LNHDA, CDR2 SQIVND (reference sequence). The ends were cut back, 3 bases at V and 3 bases at J, with 15 bases in the middle. The CDR3 totals 16 residues. The CDR3 nucleotides are TGTGCCAGTAGTATCTCTTTTTCGGGGGCCAATCAGCCCCAGCATTTT. Its translation: CASSISFSGANQPQHF. The whole variable domain, remainder taken from reference TRBV19 and TRBJ1-5, is DGGITQSPKYLFRKEGQNVTLSCEQNLNHDAMYWYRQDPGQGLRLIYYSQIVNDFQKGDIAEGYSVSREKKESFPLTVTSAQKNPTAFYLCASSISFSGANQPQHFGDGTRLSIL.

The chain has TRBV4-1 and TRBJ1-2; TRBD1 aligns across 9 bases. Unmatched junction bases numbered 11, after V lost 5 bases and J lost 7 bases. This CDR3 comprises 15 residues. Germline-derived CDR1 and CDR2 are MGHRA and YSYEKL. CDR3 bases: TGCGCCAGCAGCTTACCGGGACAGGGTATTGGTGGCTACACCTTC. This gives the protein CASSLPGQGIGGYTF.

This clone appeared a few times. The chain employs TRBV30 and TRBJ1-1; D gene unclear. With 0 bases removed from V and 7 bases from J, the gap between germline ends came to 12 bases. Per germline, CDR1 GTSNPN and CDR2 SVGIG (reference sequence). The CDR3 runs to 13 residues. The CDR3 reads CAWSVKWGGEAFF. CDR3 in DNA: TGTGCCTGGAGTGTAAAGTGGGGAGGTGAAGCTTTCTTT.

V usage is TRBV7-2 and J usage is TRBJ2-1; 8 bases are shared with TRBD2. This CDR3 has 14 amino acids. V was pared by 4 bases and J by 8 bases, with 7 bases of the junction left unmatched. The germline gives CDR1 SGHTA, CDR2 FQGNSA. The CDR3 loop reads CASSSRTSSDEQFF. DNA for the CDR3: TGTGCCAGCAGCTCCCGGACTAGCTCGGATGAGCAGTTCTTC.

The rearrangement joins TRBV6-6 to TRBJ1-1; possibly TRBD1 for D (5 bases). Trimming removed 6 bases at V and 9 bases at J, with 26 bases between. There are 16 residues in the CDR3. From germline, CDR1 is MNHNY and CDR2 SVGAGI (reference sequence). Here the CDR3 DNA reads TGTGCCAGCAGCCTGCCCGACTTAAGGGGACTCCATAAAGCTTTCTTT. Protein product: CASSLPDLRGLHKAFF.

This chain uses TRBV15 with TRBJ2-1; D gene ambiguous. With 0 bases removed from V and 1 base from J, the gap between germline ends came to 7 bases. The CDR3 is made up of 15 amino acids. Germline-derived CDR1 and CDR2 are LNHNV and YYDKDF (reference sequence). This CDR3 reads CATSREASSYNEQFF. In DNA, the CDR3 is TGTGCCACCAGCAGAGAGGCGTCATCCTACAATGAGCAGTTCTTC.

V and J are TRBV28 and TRBJ1-5; tentative D call: TRBD1 (5 bases). The CDR3 is 13 amino acids. Germline V gene sequence: CDR1 MDHEN, CDR2 SYDVKM. V was pared by 4 bases and J by 7 bases, with 11 bases between. DNA of the CDR3: TGTGCCAGCAGTTATGGGGGACGGCAGCCCCAGCATTTT. Translation gives CASSYGGRQPQHF.

The chain carries TRBV5-4 and TRBJ2-1; D is uncertain. The CDR3 contains 13 residues. In germline, CDR1 is SGHNT, CDR2 YYREEE (reference sequence). Between the trimmed V and J ends, which lost 3 bases and 5 bases, there was a span of 9 bases. The CDR3 reads CASSYDRHNEQFF. CDR3 in DNA: TGTGCCAGCAGCTATGACCGCCACAATGAGCAGTTCTTC. The whole variable domain, remainder taken from reference TRBV5-4 and TRBJ2-1, is ETGVTQSPTHLIKTRGQQVTLRCSSQSGHNTVSWYQQALGQGPQFIFQYYREEENGRGNFPPRFSGLQFPNYSSELNVNALELDDSALYLCASSYDRHNEQFFGPGTRLTVL.

The chain combines TRBV5-1 with TRBJ2-2; 11 bases line up with TRBD2. Germline CDR1 SGHRS, CDR2 YFSETQ. The J segment lost 8 bases and the V segment lost 2 bases, leaving 8 bases of the junction unmatched. The CDR3 runs 16 residues. CDR3 sequence reads: CASSLLAGDPGGELFF. DNA of the CDR3: TGCGCCAGCAGCTTACTAGCGGGAGACCCGGGTGGGGAGCTGTTTTTT.

This sequence joins TRBV6-4 and TRBJ1-6, with a tentative D call TRBD1 (6 bases). Germline loops: CDR1 MRHNA, CDR2 SNTAGT. The V and J ends lost 6 bases and 3 bases respectively, with 12 bases between them. CDR3 size: 15 residues. CDR3 in DNA: TGTGCCAGCAGCCCGGGGGCGAGCTATAATTCACCCCTCCACTTT. Residues: CASSPGASYNSPLHF.

The genes are TRBV4-3 and TRBJ2-6; 9 positions agree with TRBD1. V dropped 0 bases and J dropped 2; count of bases not matched to a gene: 5. This CDR3 has 18 residues. Germline CDR1 reads LGHNA; CDR2 reads YSLEER. CDR3 protein: CASSQEDRGSAGANVLTF. The CDR3 region has the DNA TGCGCCAGCAGCCAAGAGGACAGGGGATCGGCTGGGGCCAACGTCCTGACTTTC.

This clone was counted once. The chain couples TRBV28 to TRBJ2-7; 8 bases match TRBD2. The CDR3 is made up of 14 amino acids. Unmatched junction bases numbered 6, after V lost 5 bases and J lost 3 bases. Germline loops: CDR1 MDHEN, CDR2 SYDVKM. CDR3 sequence (DNA): TGTGCCAGCAGTCCCGGGACTAGTGACTACGAGCAGTACTTC. Translated, it gives CASSPGTSDYEQYF.

V and J are TRBV7-9 and TRBJ1-2; the match to TRBD1 covers 7 bases. The V segment lost 4 bases and the J segment 7 bases; nucleotides outside the gene matches: 6. This CDR3 spans 13 amino acids. The germline V gene has CDR1 SEHNR and CDR2 FQNEAQ (reference sequence). Here the CDR3 reads CASSSTGEGGYTF. CDR3 DNA: TGTGCCAGCAGCTCAACAGGGGAGGGTGGCTACACCTTC.

The rearrangement links TRBV6-1 to TRBJ1-6; D gene unclear. Germline CDR1 reads MNHNS; CDR2 reads SASEGT. V was pared by 2 bases and J by 10 bases, with 3 bases between. This CDR3 is built from 11 residues. The CDR3 reads CASSEYSPLHF. DNA for the CDR3: TGTGCCAGCAGTGAATACTCACCCCTCCACTTT.

CDR3 coding DNA: TGTGCCAGCAGTTCGGGGGGGAGTTGGGGAACTGAAGCTTTCTTT. Its protein product is CASSSGGSWGTEAFF. The chain uses TRBV27 and TRBJ1-1; perhaps TRBD1 as D (5 bases). The CDR3 contains 15 residues. V gave up 4 bases and J gave up 5 bases, with 17 bases separating them. Germline V lookup: CDR1 MNHEY, CDR2 SMNVEV (reference sequence).

The gene calls are TRBV19 and TRBJ2-1; 9 nucleotides line up with TRBD2. V was clipped by 4 bases and J by 10 bases; unmatched bases: 11. This CDR3 has 15 amino acids. Germline-derived CDR1 and CDR2 are LNHDA and SQIVND (reference sequence). The CDR3 loop reads CASSRVGGGVVEQFF. CDR3 nucleotide sequence: TGTGCCAGTAGTAGAGTCGGCGGGGGGGTGGTGGAGCAGTTCTTC.

This clone was seen just once. V gene TRBV29-1 combines with J gene TRBJ1-1, with 9 bases fitting TRBD1. Germline V lookup: CDR1 SQVTM, CDR2 ANQGSEA. V lost 4 bases, J lost 7 bases, and 16 bases stayed unmatched. This CDR3 spans 16 amino acids. CDR3 amino acids: CSVGHPGQGGPSEAFF. The CDR3 DNA sequence: TGCAGCGTTGGCCACCCGGGACAGGGTGGTCCAAGTGAAGCTTTCTTT. Complete variable domain (other parts from reference TRBV29-1 and TRBJ1-1): SAVISQKPSRDICQRGTSLTIQCQVDSQVTMMFWYRQQPGQSLTLIATANQGSEATYESGFVIDKFPISRPNLTFSTLTVSNMSPEDSSIYLCSVGHPGQGGPSEAFFGQGTRLTVV.

The chain is built from TRBV6-5 and TRBJ2-1; 7 bases line up with TRBD1. The length of the CDR3 is 13 residues. Trimming at V came to 7 bases and at J to 4 bases, leaving 4 bases not matched to a gene. Germline V CDR1 and CDR2: MNHEY, SVGAGI. The CDR3 region has the DNA TGTGCCAGCACCCAGGACAGGTACAATGAGCAGTTCTTC. This sequence encodes CASTQDRYNEQFF.

The genes are TRBV6-5 and TRBJ1-5; weak D call: TRBD1 (5 bases). Trimming removed 6 bases at V and 6 bases at J, with 18 bases between. The CDR3 is 15 residues long. Germline V lookup: CDR1 MNHEY, CDR2 SVGAGI. The CDR3: CASSRRVDGGQPQHF. The CDR3 DNA follows: TGTGCCAGCAGCCGAAGAGTTGACGGGGGTCAGCCCCAGCATTTT.

The genes are TRBV28 and TRBJ2-1; 8 bases agree with TRBD2. CDR3 length equals 16 residues. The V gene end was trimmed by 8 bases and the J gene end by 0 bases; junction bases not matched to a gene: 9. The germline gives CDR1 MDHEN, CDR2 SYDVKM. The CDR3 coding sequence is TGTGCCAGCGGCCCGGGGGGGCCGAGCTCCTACAATGAGCAGTTCTTC. Translated: CASGPGGPSSYNEQFF.

CDR3: CASSEEGAVSNQPQHF. In DNA form, the CDR3 reads TGTGCCAGCAGTGAAGAGGGGGCGGTTAGCAATCAGCCCCAGCATTTT. This chain connects TRBV2 to TRBJ1-5; 7 bases fit TRBD1. With 1 base clipped from V and 0 bases from J, the junction kept 3 bases outside the gene matches. Germline V gives CDR1 SNHLY, CDR2 FYNNEI. This CDR3 contains 16 residues.

The chain couples TRBV18 to TRBJ2-6; D remains unclear. Trimming removed 1 base from V and 1 base from J, with 2 bases in between. The CDR3 has 14 amino acids. Germline-derived CDR1 and CDR2 are KGHSH and LQKENI. CDR3 loop: CASSPQSGANVLTF. CDR3 bases: TGTGCCAGCTCACCACAGTCTGGGGCCAACGTCCTGACTTTC.

The gene calls are TRBV11-2 and TRBJ2-7; no clear D gene. Trimming shortened V by 5 bases and J by 0 bases, and 11 bases separated the two germline ends. The CDR3 spans 14 residues. The germline V gene has CDR1 SGHAT and CDR2 FQNNGV. The CDR3 nucleotides read TGTGCCAGCAGCCTAGGGTTTTCCTCCTACGAGCAGTACGTC. This sequence encodes CASSLGFSSYEQYV.

The chain couples TRBV7-2 to TRBJ1-1, with no clear D. The CDR3 has 17 amino acids. Trimming stripped 1 base from V and 7 bases from J, with 22 bases between. Germline CDR1 SGHTA, CDR2 FQGNSA. The CDR3 loop reads CASSLDIRVRIRGEAFF. The DNA of the CDR3 is TGTGCCAGCAGCTTAGACATTAGGGTAAGAATACGGGGTGAAGCTTTCTTT.

V usage is TRBV5-5 and J usage is TRBJ2-7; D is undetermined. This CDR3 region has 13 residues. Trimming removed 4 bases from V and 0 bases from J, with 8 bases in between. Germline CDR1 reads SGHKS; CDR2 reads YYEKEE (reference sequence). This CDR3 reads CASSPISSYEQYF. CDR3 DNA: TGTGCCAGCAGCCCGATAAGCTCCTACGAGCAGTACTTC.

J is TRBJ2-5 and V is TRBV5-6, with D perhaps being TRBD1 or TRBD2 (6 bases each). Deletions cut 0 bases from V and 5 bases from J, with 20 bases between. Germline CDR1 SGHDT, CDR2 YYEEEE. This CDR3 region has 17 residues. CDR3 in DNA: TGTGCCAGCAGCTTGGTTATGGGGGGCGGGTACGACGAGACCCAGTACTTC. Amino acid sequence: CASSLVMGGGYDETQYF.

The gene calls are TRBV2 and TRBJ2-4; no firm D call. The ends were cut back, 4 bases at V and 6 bases at J, with 10 bases in the middle. Per the germline V gene, CDR1 is SNHLY and CDR2 is FYNNEI. This CDR3 contains 13 residues. The CDR3 sequence is CASSAGYGNIQYF. The CDR3 DNA sequence: TGTGCCAGCAGTGCTGGGTATGGAAACATTCAGTACTTC.